The sequence of this T cell receptor (beta chain) was determined in a study of T cells in Graves' hyperthyroidism and ophthalmopathy. The CDR3 runs 18 residues. Per the germline V gene, CDR1 is DFQATT and CDR2 is SNEGSKA (reference sequence). With 0 bases clipped from V and 1 base from J, the junction kept 8 bases outside the gene matches. The sample holds many counts of this clonotype. Its antigen is as yet unknown. Orbital computed tomography and thyroid ultrasound, together with serum TRAb and thyroxine and clinical symptoms, were used for diagnoses. General study findings and limits: Most thyroid clonotypes expanded above 0.001 were also detected in blood.

Researchers took RNA transcripts and amplified the TCR beta CDR3 regions from them. An initial round of RT-PCR targeting the TCR CDR3 relied on the HTBI primer set. Each CDR3 protein gets one entry after TCRdb re-called the multiplex PCR reads with MiXCR. This sample has 390,000 or so distinct CDR3 sequences, with under 15% found just once. This sequence was found in a man between 18 and 29 years old with Graves' ophthalmopathy. Sample: blood. This chain uses TRBV20-1 with TRBJ2-4, with 11 positions matching TRBD2. In DNA, the CDR3 is TGCAGTGCTAGAGATCTTAGCGGGAGGGCGCTTGCCAAAAACATTCAGTACTTC. This sequence encodes CSARDLSGRALAKNIQYF.